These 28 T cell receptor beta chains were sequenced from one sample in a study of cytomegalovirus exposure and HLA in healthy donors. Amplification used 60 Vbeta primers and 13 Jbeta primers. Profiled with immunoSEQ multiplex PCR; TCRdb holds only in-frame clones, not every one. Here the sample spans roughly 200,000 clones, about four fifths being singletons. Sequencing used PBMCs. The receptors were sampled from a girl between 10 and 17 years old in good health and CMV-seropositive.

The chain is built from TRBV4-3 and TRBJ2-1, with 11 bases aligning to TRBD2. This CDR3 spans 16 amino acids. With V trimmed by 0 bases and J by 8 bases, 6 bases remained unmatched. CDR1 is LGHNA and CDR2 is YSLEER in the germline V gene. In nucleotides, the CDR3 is TGCGCCAGCAGCCAAGAAGGTAGCGGGGGGGTCCATGAGCAGTTCTTC. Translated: CASSQEGSGGVHEQFF.

The chain's CDR3 is CASSGGGAGKANIQYF. The DNA of the CDR3 is TGTGCCAGCAGTGGAGGGGGGGCAGGGAAGGCAAACATTCAGTACTTC. The V and J genes are TRBV25-1 and TRBJ2-4; tentative D call: TRBD2 (7 bases). Trimming left V 4 bases short and J 6 bases short, with 19 bases between. This CDR3 comprises 16 residues. Per the germline V gene, CDR1 is MGHDK and CDR2 is SYGVNS.

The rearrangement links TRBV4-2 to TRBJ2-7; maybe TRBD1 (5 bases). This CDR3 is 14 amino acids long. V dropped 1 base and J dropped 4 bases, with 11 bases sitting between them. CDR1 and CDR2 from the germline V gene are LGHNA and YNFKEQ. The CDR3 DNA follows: TGTGCCAGCAGCCAAGGCAGGGTCGGGTACGAGCAGTACTTC. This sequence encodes CASSQGRVGYEQYF.

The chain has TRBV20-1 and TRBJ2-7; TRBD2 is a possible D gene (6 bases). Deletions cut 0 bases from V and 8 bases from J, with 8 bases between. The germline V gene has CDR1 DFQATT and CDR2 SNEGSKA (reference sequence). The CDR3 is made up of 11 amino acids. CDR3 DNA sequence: TGCAGTGCTAGAGATGCGGGGAAGCAGTACTTC. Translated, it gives CSARDAGKQYF.

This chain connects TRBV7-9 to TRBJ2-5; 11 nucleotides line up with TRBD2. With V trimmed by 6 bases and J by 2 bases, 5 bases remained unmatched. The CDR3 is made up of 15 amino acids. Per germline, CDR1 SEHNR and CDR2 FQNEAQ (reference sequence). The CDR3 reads CASSFSGGAQETQYF. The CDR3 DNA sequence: TGTGCCAGCAGTTTTAGCGGGGGGGCACAAGAGACCCAGTACTTC.

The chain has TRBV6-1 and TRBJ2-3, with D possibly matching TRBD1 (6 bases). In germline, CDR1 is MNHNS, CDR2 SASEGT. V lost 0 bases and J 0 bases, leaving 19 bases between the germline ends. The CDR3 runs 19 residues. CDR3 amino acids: CASSEAIGGRGLSTDTQYF. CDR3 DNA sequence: TGTGCCAGCAGTGAAGCGATAGGCGGCAGGGGATTGAGCACAGATACGCAGTATTTT.

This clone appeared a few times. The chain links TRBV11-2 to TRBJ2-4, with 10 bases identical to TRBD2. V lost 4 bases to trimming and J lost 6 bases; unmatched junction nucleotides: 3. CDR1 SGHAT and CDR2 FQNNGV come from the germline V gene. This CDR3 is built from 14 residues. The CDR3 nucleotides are TGTGCCAGCAGCTCAGTAGCGGGGGGAAACATTCAGTACTTC. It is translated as CASSSVAGGNIQYF.

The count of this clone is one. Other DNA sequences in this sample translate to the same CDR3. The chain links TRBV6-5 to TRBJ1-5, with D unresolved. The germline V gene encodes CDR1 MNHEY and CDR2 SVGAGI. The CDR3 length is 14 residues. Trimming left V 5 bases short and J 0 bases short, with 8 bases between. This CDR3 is CASSREYSNQPQHF. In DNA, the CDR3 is TGTGCCAGCAGTCGCGAATATAGCAATCAGCCCCAGCATTTT.

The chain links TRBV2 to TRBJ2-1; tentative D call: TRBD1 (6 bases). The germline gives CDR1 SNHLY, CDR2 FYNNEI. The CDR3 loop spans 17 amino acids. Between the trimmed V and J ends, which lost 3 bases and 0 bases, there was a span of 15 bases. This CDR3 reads CASSDRWQGSSYNEQFF. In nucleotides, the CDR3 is TGTGCCAGCAGTGACCGTTGGCAGGGGAGCTCCTACAATGAGCAGTTCTTC.

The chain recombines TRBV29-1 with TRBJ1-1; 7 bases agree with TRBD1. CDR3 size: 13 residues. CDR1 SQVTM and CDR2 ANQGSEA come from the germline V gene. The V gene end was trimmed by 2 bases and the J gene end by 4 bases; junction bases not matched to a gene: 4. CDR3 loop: CSVESAGGTEAFF. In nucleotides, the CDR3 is TGCAGCGTTGAAAGCGCAGGGGGCACTGAAGCTTTCTTT.

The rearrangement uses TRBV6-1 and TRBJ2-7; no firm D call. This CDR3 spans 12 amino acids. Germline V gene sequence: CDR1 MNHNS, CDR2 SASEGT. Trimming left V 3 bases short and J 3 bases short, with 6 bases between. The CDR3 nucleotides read TGTGCCAGCAGTGACCGGGTCTACGAGCAGTACTTC. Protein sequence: CASSDRVYEQYF.

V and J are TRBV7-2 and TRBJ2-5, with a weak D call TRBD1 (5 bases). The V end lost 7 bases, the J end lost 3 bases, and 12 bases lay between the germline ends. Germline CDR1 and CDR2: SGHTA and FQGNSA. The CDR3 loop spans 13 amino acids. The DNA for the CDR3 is TGTGCCAGCAAGTTGGGGCTGGAAGAGACCCAGTACTTC. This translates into CASKLGLEETQYF. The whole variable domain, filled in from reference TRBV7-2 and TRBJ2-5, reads GAGVSQSPSNKVTEKGKDVELRCDPISGHTALYWYRQSLGQGLEFLIYFQGNSAPDKSGLPSDRFSAERTGGSVSTLTIQRTQQEDSAVYLCASKLGLEETQYFGPGTRLLVL.

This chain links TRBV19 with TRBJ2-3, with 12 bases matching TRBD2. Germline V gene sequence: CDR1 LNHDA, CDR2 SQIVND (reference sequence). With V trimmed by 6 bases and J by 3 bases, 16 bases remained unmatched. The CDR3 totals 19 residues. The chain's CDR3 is CASRDIRGLAGLSTDTQYF. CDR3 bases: TGTGCCAGTAGAGACATTCGGGGACTAGCGGGCCTGTCTACAGATACGCAGTATTTT.

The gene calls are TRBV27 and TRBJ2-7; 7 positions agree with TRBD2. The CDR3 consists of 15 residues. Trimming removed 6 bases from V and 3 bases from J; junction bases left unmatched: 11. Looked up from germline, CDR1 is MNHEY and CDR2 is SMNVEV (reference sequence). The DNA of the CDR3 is TGTGCCAGCAGGTCCCCCGGCGGGGGATACTACGAGCAGTACTTC. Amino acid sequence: CASRSPGGGYYEQYF.

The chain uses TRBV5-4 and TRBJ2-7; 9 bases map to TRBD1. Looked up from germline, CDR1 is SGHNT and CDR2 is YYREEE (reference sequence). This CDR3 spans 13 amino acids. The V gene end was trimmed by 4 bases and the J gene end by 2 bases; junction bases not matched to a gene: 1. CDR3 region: CASSRQGAYEQYF. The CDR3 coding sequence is TGTGCCAGCAGCCGACAGGGGGCCTACGAGCAGTACTTC.

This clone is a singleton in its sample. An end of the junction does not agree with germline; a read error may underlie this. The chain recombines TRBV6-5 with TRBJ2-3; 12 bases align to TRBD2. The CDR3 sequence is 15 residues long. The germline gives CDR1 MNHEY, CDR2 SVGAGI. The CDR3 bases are TGTGCCAGCAGGGAATTGACTAGCGGGGGCTATACCCAGTATTTT. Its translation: CASRELTSGGYTQYF.

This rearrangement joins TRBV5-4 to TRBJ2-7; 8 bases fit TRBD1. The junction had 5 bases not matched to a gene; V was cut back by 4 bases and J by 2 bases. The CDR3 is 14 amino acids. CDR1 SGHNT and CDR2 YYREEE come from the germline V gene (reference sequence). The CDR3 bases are TGTGCCAGCAGCCCGGGACAGGTGCCCTACGAGCAGTACTTC. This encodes CASSPGQVPYEQYF.

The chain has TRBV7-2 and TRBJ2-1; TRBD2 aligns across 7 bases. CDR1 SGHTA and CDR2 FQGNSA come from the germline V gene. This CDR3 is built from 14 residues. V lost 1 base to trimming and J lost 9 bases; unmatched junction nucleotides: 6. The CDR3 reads CASSLGTSEPEQFF. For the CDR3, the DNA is TGTGCCAGCAGCTTAGGAACTAGCGAACCTGAGCAGTTCTTC.

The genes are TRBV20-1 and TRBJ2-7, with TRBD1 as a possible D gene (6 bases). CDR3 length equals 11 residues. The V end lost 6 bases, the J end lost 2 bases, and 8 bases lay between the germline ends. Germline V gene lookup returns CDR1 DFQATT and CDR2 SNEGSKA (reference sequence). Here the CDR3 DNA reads TGCAGTGCACCAGGGGCCTACGAGCAGTACTTC. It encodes CSAPGAYEQYF.

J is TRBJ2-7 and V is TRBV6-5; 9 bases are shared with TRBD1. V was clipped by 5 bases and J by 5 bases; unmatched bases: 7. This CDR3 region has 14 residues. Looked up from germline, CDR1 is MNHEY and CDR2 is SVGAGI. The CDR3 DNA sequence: TGTGCCAGCAGTAGCTACAGGGGGCTGGACGAGCAGTACTTC. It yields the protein CASSSYRGLDEQYF.

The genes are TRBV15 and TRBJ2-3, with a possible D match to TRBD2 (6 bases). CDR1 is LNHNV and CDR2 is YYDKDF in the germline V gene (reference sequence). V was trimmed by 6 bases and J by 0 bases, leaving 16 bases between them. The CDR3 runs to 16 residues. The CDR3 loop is CATRHPAGTSTDTQYF. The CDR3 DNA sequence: TGTGCCACCAGGCACCCCGCGGGGACTAGCACAGATACGCAGTATTTT.

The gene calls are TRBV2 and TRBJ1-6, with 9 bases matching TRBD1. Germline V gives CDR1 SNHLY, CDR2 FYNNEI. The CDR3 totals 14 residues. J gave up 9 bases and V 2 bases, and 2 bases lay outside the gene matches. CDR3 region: CASSEWDRVSPLHF. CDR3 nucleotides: TGTGCCAGCAGTGAATGGGACAGGGTTTCACCCCTCCACTTT.

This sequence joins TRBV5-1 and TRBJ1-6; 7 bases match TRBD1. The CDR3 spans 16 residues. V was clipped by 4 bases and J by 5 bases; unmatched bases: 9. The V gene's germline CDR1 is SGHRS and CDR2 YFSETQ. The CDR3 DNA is TGCGCCAGCAGCCATCGGGACAGTGCGAATAATTCACCCCTCCACTTT. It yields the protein CASSHRDSANNSPLHF.

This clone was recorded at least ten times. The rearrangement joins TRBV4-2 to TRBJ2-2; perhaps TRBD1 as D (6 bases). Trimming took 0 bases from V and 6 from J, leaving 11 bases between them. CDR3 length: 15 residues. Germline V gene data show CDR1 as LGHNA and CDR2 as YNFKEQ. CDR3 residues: CASSQDPGAAGELFF. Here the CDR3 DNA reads TGTGCCAGCAGCCAAGATCCAGGGGCTGCCGGGGAGCTGTTTTTT.

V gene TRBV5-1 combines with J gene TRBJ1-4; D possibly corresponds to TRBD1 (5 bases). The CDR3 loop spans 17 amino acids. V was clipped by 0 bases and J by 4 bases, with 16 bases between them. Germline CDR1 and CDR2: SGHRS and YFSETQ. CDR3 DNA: TGCGCCAGCAGCTTGGGGCAGCCGGGACTCCTTAATGAAAAACTGTTTTTT. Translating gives CASSLGQPGLLNEKLFF. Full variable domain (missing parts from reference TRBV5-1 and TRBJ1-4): KAGVTQTPRYLIKTRGQQVTLSCSPISGHRSVSWYQQTPGQGLQFLFEYFSETQRNKGNFPGRFSGRQFSNSRSEMNVSTLELGDSALYLCASSLGQPGLLNEKLFFGSGTQLSVL.

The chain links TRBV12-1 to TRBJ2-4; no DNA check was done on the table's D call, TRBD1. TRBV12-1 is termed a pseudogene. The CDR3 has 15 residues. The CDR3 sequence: CASSFAEPDINIQYF. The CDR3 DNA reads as TGTGCCAGCAGCTTTGCGGAACCTGACATAAACATTCAGTACTTC.

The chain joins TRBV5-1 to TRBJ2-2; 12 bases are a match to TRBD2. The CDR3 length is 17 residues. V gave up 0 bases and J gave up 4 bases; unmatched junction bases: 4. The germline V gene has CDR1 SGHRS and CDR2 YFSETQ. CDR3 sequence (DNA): TGCGCCAGCAGCTTGGACCTAGCGGGGGGGGCCACCGGGGAGCTGTTTTTT. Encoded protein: CASSLDLAGGATGELFF.

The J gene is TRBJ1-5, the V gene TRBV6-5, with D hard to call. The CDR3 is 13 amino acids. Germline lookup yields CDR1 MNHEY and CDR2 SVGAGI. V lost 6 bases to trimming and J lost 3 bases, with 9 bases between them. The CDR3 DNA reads TGTGCCAGCAGCCGAGATTACAATCAGCCCCAGCATTTT. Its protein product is CASSRDYNQPQHF.